The entry that follows covers one TCR beta chain sequence. The data were taken from a study of blood T cell repertoires in COVID-19. Study at large: Some COVID-19 samples were acute and others convalescent; all came from the United States, Italy and Spain.

Generated by immunoSEQ multiplex PCR, the TCRdb table keeps only in-frame clones and is missing some. The sample records a few hundred thousand clones, 87% being singletons. This TCR was sampled from a woman in her forties or fifties who had recovered from COVID-19. The sequenced sample was peripheral blood.

The CDR3 DNA sequence: TGTGCCAGCAGCCCTAGGGGGTCTAATGAAAAACTGTTTTTT. It translates to CASSPRGSNEKLFF. V usage is TRBV7-8 and J usage is TRBJ1-4, with D possibly matching TRBD1 (6 bases). The CDR3 loop spans 14 amino acids. The V end was cut by 5 bases, the J end by 3 bases, with 10 bases between. CDR1 is SGHVS, CDR2 FQNEAQ, per germline.